This T cell receptor beta chain was recorded in a study of regulatory T cells in long-lasting Graves disease. This clonotype was counted ten times or more. Combining iRepertoire HTBI primers with Arm-PCR of CDR3 regions, the authors built TCR beta libraries. TCRdb processed the multiplex PCR reads anew with MiXCR; each CDR3 protein has one entry. The data show 350,000 to 500,000 distinct CDR3 sequences, 12% to 15% seen once. Time point given: newly diagnosed GD, antithyroid drugs for less than 3 months. Following extraction of RNA from PBMCs, that RNA was used to make the TCR library. This CDR3 has 13 residues. V shed 4 bases and J shed 4 bases, with 10 bases lying between them. Germline V gene data show CDR1 as SNHLY and CDR2 as FYNNEI. These data were also filed under a second study, of T cells in Graves' hyperthyroidism and ophthalmopathy.

The clonotype comes from a woman between 50 and 59 years old with Graves disease. This sample comprised peripheral blood mononuclear cells (PBMCs), obtained at new diagnosis, from a patient treated with antithyroid drugs. The rearrangement links TRBV2 to TRBJ1-1, with D uncertain. DNA for the CDR3: TGTGCCAGCAGTGTGGAGGGTATCACTGAAGCTTTCTTT. Translation: CASSVEGITEAFF.